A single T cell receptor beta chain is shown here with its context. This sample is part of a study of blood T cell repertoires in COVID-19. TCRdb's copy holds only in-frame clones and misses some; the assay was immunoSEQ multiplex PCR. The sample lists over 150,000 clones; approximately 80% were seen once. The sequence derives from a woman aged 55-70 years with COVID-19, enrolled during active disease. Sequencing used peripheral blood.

CDR3 bases: TGTGCCAGCAGCTTAGTGTTAGCGGGGGGCCCTTCGAAGACCCAGTACTTC. Amino acids: CASSLVLAGGPSKTQYF. The chain combines TRBV7-2 with TRBJ2-5; 10 nucleotides match TRBD2. This CDR3 is 17 amino acids long. The V gene's germline CDR1 is SGHTA and CDR2 FQGNSA. V trimming: 1 base; J trimming: 6 bases; junction bases outside the gene matches: 11.